The 30 T cell receptor beta chains below were found in one sample sequenced in a study of blood T cell repertoires in COVID-19. Libraries were prepared by immunoSEQ multiplex PCR; TCRdb keeps only in-frame clonotypes and omits some of them. The sample has roughly 140,000 clones; around 80% are singletons. Input material: peripheral blood. The receptors shown here come from a woman in her forties or fifties with acute or convalescent COVID-19.

The genes are TRBV5-3 and TRBJ1-6; no firm D call. TRBV5-3 is filed as an ORF, its function uncertain. Trimming pared 4 bases from V and 5 bases from J, leaving 10 bases between. The length of the CDR3 is 14 residues. Here the CDR3 reads CARSPTTNNSPLHF. DNA of the CDR3: TGTGCCAGAAGCCCGACGACAAATAATTCACCCCTCCACTTT.

The rearrangement links TRBV27 to TRBJ1-3; 7 bases map to TRBD1. The CDR3 has 15 residues. The V and J ends lost 2 bases and 2 bases, in that order; junction bases with no gene match: 3. Germline V gene data show CDR1 as MNHEY and CDR2 as SMNVEV (reference sequence). Written as DNA, the CDR3 is TGTGCCAGCAGTTTAAAGGGGGCTACTGGAAACACCATATATTTT. Encoded protein: CASSLKGATGNTIYF.

CDR3 in DNA: TGTGCTAGTGTTCTCTACGAGCAGTACTTC. This translates into CASVLYEQYF. The V gene is TRBV12-5, the J gene TRBJ2-7, with D unresolved. In germline, CDR1 is LGHNT, CDR2 FRNRAP. This CDR3 comprises 10 residues. Trimming cost V 7 bases and J 3 bases, with 4 bases left between them.

This clone was recorded only once. The CDR3 sequence is CASSQLQGFPDTQYF. CDR3 DNA: TGTGCCAGCAGCCAACTACAGGGGTTCCCAGATACGCAGTATTTT. J is TRBJ2-3 and V is TRBV14; 7 bases map to TRBD1. Germline V gene lookup returns CDR1 SGHDN and CDR2 FVKESK. The junction had 6 bases not matched to a gene; V was cut back by 2 bases and J by 4 bases. The CDR3 runs 15 residues.

V and J are TRBV7-2 and TRBJ2-5, with 9 bases identical to TRBD2. The germline V gene encodes CDR1 SGHTA and CDR2 FQGNSA. Trimming at V came to 1 base and at J to 4 bases, leaving 4 bases not matched to a gene. CDR3 size: 15 residues. The CDR3 loop reads CASSLVAGVGETQYF. CDR3 bases: TGTGCCAGCAGCTTAGTAGCGGGGGTGGGAGAGACCCAGTACTTC.

This chain uses TRBV7-9 with TRBJ2-1, with 7 bases identical to TRBD2. The trim removed 8 bases at V and 0 bases at J, leaving 13 bases unmatched. This CDR3 contains 17 residues. CDR1 is SEHNR and CDR2 is FQNEAQ in the germline V gene (reference sequence). In DNA, the CDR3 is TGTGCCAGCGGGGGGGACCCAGGAATGGGCTCCTACAATGAGCAGTTCTTC. It encodes CASGGDPGMGSYNEQFF.

The chain combines TRBV9 with TRBJ2-6, with D uncertain. Germline assignment: CDR1 SGDLS and CDR2 YYNGEE. Trimming pared 4 bases from V and 0 bases from J, leaving 14 bases between. This CDR3 has 17 residues. The DNA of the CDR3 is TGTGCCAGCAGCACATCCCCGGGTGCCTCTGGGGCCAACGTCCTGACTTTC. This codes for CASSTSPGASGANVLTF. Full variable domain (outside the CDR3, taken from reference TRBV9 and TRBJ2-6): DSGVTQTPKHLITATGQRVTLRCSPRSGDLSVYWYQQSLDQGLQFLIQYYNGEERAKGNILERFSAQQFPDLHSELNLSSLELGDSALYFCASSTSPGASGANVLTFGAGSRLTVL.

V gene TRBV7-2 combines with J gene TRBJ1-5; D perhaps matches TRBD1 (6 bases). Deletions cut 3 bases from V and 4 bases from J, with 10 bases between. The CDR3 extends over 14 amino acids. Per the germline V gene, CDR1 is SGHTA and CDR2 is FQGNSA. CDR3 residues: CASSLQGRNQPQHF. CDR3 DNA: TGTGCCAGCAGCTTGCAGGGGCGGAATCAGCCCCAGCATTTT.

The CDR3 here is CASSQDTVSGNTIYF. CDR3 nucleotide sequence: TGTGCCAGCAGCCAAGATACGGTCTCGGGAAACACCATATATTTT. The gene calls are TRBV3-1 (or the pseudogene TRBV3-2) and TRBJ1-3; no definite D call. CDR3 length: 15 amino acids. Trimming pared 0 bases from V and 4 bases from J, leaving 10 bases between. Germline V gene data show CDR1 as LGHDT and CDR2 as YNNKEL (reference sequence).

V is TRBV19 and J is TRBJ1-4, with no clear D. Germline V gives CDR1 LNHDA, CDR2 SQIVND (reference sequence). The CDR3 has 15 residues. V dropped 3 bases and J dropped 1 base, with 9 bases sitting between them. CDR3 nucleotides: TGTGCCAGTAGTATTAACTCCCAAACTAATGAAAAACTGTTTTTT. As protein: CASSINSQTNEKLFF.

This chain uses TRBV7-8 with TRBJ2-7; 9 nucleotides match TRBD1. V was pared by 5 bases and J by 5 bases, with 10 bases of the junction left unmatched. CDR1 and CDR2 from the germline V gene are SGHVS and FQNEAQ. This CDR3 is built from 15 residues. The CDR3 bases are TGTGCCAGCAGCGAGACGACAGGGGGTTTCGACGAGCAGTACTTC. The encoded protein is CASSETTGGFDEQYF.

CDR3 loop: CASSLGQNTEAFF. Written as DNA, the CDR3 is TGTGCCAGCAGCTTAGGACAGAACACTGAAGCTTTCTTT. The chain employs TRBV7-3 and TRBJ1-1, with D possibly TRBD1 on 5 matching bases. The V and J ends lost 2 bases and 1 base respectively, with 5 bases between them. This CDR3 spans 13 amino acids. Germline V gives CDR1 SGHTA, CDR2 FQGTGA.

This rearrangement joins TRBV27 to TRBJ2-3; 7 positions agree with TRBD2. Looked up from germline, CDR1 is MNHEY and CDR2 is SMNVEV (reference sequence). This CDR3 has 15 residues. The ends lost 6 bases at V and 4 bases at J; junction bases unmatched: 10. The CDR3 bases are TGTGCCAGCAGCCGGGGAGGGAGAGTTGCAGATACGCAGTATTTT. It encodes CASSRGGRVADTQYF.

The genes are TRBV6-2 or TRBV6-3 and TRBJ2-6; D ambiguous. With 2 bases removed from V and 0 bases from J, the gap between germline ends came to 8 bases. The CDR3 is made up of 16 amino acids. Germline CDR1 and CDR2: MNHEY and SVGEGT. The CDR3 nucleotides are TGTGCCAGCAGTTACGATGAGGACTCTGGGGCCAACGTCCTGACTTTC. Its translation is CASSYDEDSGANVLTF.

This clone was detected ten times or more. The chain couples TRBV30 to TRBJ1-4; 9 bases agree with TRBD1. Losses at the gene ends were 3 bases for V and 5 bases for J; bases not matched to a gene: 4. Germline CDR1 reads GTSNPN; CDR2 reads SVGIG (reference sequence). This CDR3 is built from 14 residues. CDR3 sequence: CAWSSGTGNEKLFF. CDR3 coding DNA: TGTGCCTGGAGCTCCGGGACAGGGAATGAAAAACTGTTTTTT.

J is TRBJ2-1 and V is TRBV18, with 9 bases fitting TRBD2. Germline V gene sequence: CDR1 KGHSH, CDR2 LQKENI. This CDR3 has 15 amino acids. The junction had 2 bases not matched to a gene; V was cut back by 0 bases and J by 5 bases. This CDR3 reads CASSPPGGGDNEQFF. CDR3 bases: TGTGCCAGCTCACCACCTGGCGGGGGGGACAATGAGCAGTTCTTC. The whole variable domain, filled in from reference TRBV18 and TRBJ2-1, reads NAGVMQNPRHLVRRRGQEARLRCSPMKGHSHVYWYRQLPEEGLKFMVYLQKENIIDESGMPKERFSAEFPKEGPSILRIQQVVRGDSAAYFCASSPPGGGDNEQFFGPGTRLTVL.

This chain links TRBV14 with TRBJ1-1; possibly TRBD1 for D (5 bases). Trimming cost V 1 base and J 6 bases, with 15 bases left between them. This CDR3 has 15 amino acids. Germline V gene data show CDR1 as SGHDN and CDR2 as FVKESK. CDR3 residues: CASSQVGGAVAEAFF. CDR3 DNA sequence: TGTGCCAGCAGCCAAGTTGGTGGGGCCGTGGCTGAAGCTTTCTTT.

The J gene is TRBJ2-1, the V gene TRBV5-1; 10 bases are shared with TRBD2. The J segment lost 7 bases and the V segment lost 4 bases, leaving 14 bases of the junction unmatched. This CDR3 is built from 17 residues. Germline V lookup: CDR1 SGHRS, CDR2 YFSETQ. DNA of the CDR3: TGCGCCAGCAGCGGCAGACTAGCGGGCGGGGTAGGTAATGAGCAGTTCTTC. Amino acids: CASSGRLAGGVGNEQFF.

The V call is TRBV3-1 (or the pseudogene TRBV3-2), the J call TRBJ1-5; D may be TRBD1 (5 bases). This CDR3 comprises 15 residues. Trimming took 1 base from V and 4 from J, leaving 11 bases between them. Germline V gene sequence: CDR1 LGHDT, CDR2 YNNKEL (reference sequence). Here the CDR3 DNA reads TGTGCCAGCAGCCAAGGGTCCAGGGCAAATCAGCCCCAGCATTTT. This sequence encodes CASSQGSRANQPQHF.

The chain has TRBV7-2 and TRBJ1-2, with TRBD1 matching over 7 bases. Germline V lookup: CDR1 SGHTA, CDR2 FQGNSA. V shed 1 base, J shed 1 base, and the junction held 6 bases outside the gene matches. The length of the CDR3 is 16 residues. CDR3 loop: CASSLDRGKGNYGYTF. The CDR3 DNA is TGTGCCAGCAGCTTAGACAGGGGAAAGGGTAACTATGGCTACACCTTC.

The rearrangement uses TRBV7-2 and TRBJ2-7, with a weak D call TRBD2 (6 bases). V was clipped by 5 bases and J by 4 bases, with 15 bases between them. The CDR3 runs to 14 residues. Germline assignment: CDR1 SGHTA and CDR2 FQGNSA. The CDR3, as DNA: TGTGCCAGCAGCCGCCCTAGCGCCAGATACGAGCAGTACTTC. Its translation: CASSRPSARYEQYF. The full variable domain, completed using reference TRBV7-2 and TRBJ2-7, is GAGVSQSPSNKVTEKGKDVELRCDPISGHTALYWYRQSLGQGLEFLIYFQGNSAPDKSGLPSDRFSAERTGGSVSTLTIQRTQQEDSAVYLCASSRPSARYEQYFGPGTRLTVT.

This rearrangement joins TRBV6-5 to TRBJ1-3; D is undetermined. The V end lost 2 bases, the J end lost 0 bases, and 8 bases lay between the germline ends. The V gene's germline CDR1 is MNHEY and CDR2 SVGAGI. The length of the CDR3 is 15 residues. CDR3 nucleotide sequence: TGTGCCAGCAGTTACGACGGAGCCTCTGGAAACACCATATATTTT. It yields the protein CASSYDGASGNTIYF.

The gene calls are TRBV5-4 and TRBJ1-1; 7 bases line up with TRBD1. Germline-derived CDR1 and CDR2 are SGHNT and YYREEE (reference sequence). Germline trimming cut 2 bases from V and 5 bases from J; bases unmatched to any gene: 9. This CDR3 has 15 amino acids. The CDR3 is CASSFDRGRWTEAFF. CDR3 nucleotides: TGTGCCAGCAGCTTTGATAGGGGGCGATGGACTGAAGCTTTCTTT.

The CDR3 sequence is CASSHNGGTEAFF. The CDR3 bases are TGTGCCAGCAGTCATAACGGAGGCACTGAAGCTTTCTTT. This chain joins TRBV6-5 and TRBJ1-1; unclear D gene. V lost 5 bases, J lost 4 bases, and 11 bases lay in between. This CDR3 has 13 amino acids. Germline V gene data show CDR1 as MNHEY and CDR2 as SVGAGI.

This clone has a single count. This chain connects TRBV19 to TRBJ2-2; the match to TRBD1 covers 10 bases. The germline gives CDR1 LNHDA, CDR2 SQIVND (reference sequence). V gave up 10 bases and J gave up 3 bases; unmatched junction bases: 5. The length of the CDR3 is 14 residues. The CDR3 spells CATRQGAYTGELFF. The CDR3 coding sequence is TGTGCCACCCGACAGGGGGCTTACACCGGGGAGCTGTTTTTT. The full variable domain, completed using reference TRBV19 and TRBJ2-2, is DGGITQSPKYLFRKEGQNVTLSCEQNLNHDAMYWYRQDPGQGLRLIYYSQIVNDFQKGDIAEGYSVSREKKESFPLTVTSAQKNPTAFYLCATRQGAYTGELFFGEGSRLTVL.

The genes are TRBV2 and TRBJ2-2; TRBD2 aligns across 8 bases. V dropped 6 bases and J dropped 3; count of bases not matched to a gene: 9. Per the germline V gene, CDR1 is SNHLY and CDR2 is FYNNEI. The CDR3 consists of 16 residues. The CDR3, as DNA: TGTGCCAGCAGCTGGTTTGGGCGGGGGGACACCGGGGAGCTGTTTTTT. It translates to CASSWFGRGDTGELFF.

The rearrangement uses TRBV6-2 or TRBV6-3 and TRBJ1-5; D may be TRBD1 (5 bases). V lost 4 bases and J lost 9, with 13 bases in between. Germline V gene data show CDR1 as MNHEY and CDR2 as SVGEGT. The CDR3 has 13 residues. The CDR3 protein is CASSFGGVRPQHF. CDR3 sequence (DNA): TGTGCCAGCAGTTTCGGGGGGGTTCGGCCCCAGCATTTT.

This clone was observed a single time. The chain links TRBV9 to TRBJ1-5; D not certain. CDR3 length: 14 residues. Trimming removed 0 bases at V and 7 bases at J, with 11 bases between. Germline CDR1 and CDR2: SGDLS and YYNGEE. Here the CDR3 reads CASSVAGSGQPQHF. The CDR3 bases are TGTGCCAGCAGCGTAGCAGGCTCTGGGCAGCCCCAGCATTTT.

The V gene is TRBV4-3, the J gene TRBJ2-3; 7 bases are shared with TRBD2. V shed 1 base and J 0 bases; nucleotides not matched to a gene: 4. This CDR3 region has 16 residues. Germline V gene data show CDR1 as LGHNA and CDR2 as YSLEER. The CDR3 nucleotides are TGCGCCAGCAGCCAAGGGGCAGCGGGGAGCACAGATACGCAGTATTTT. It translates to CASSQGAAGSTDTQYF.

This clone was recorded only once. Other DNA sequences of this sample code for an identical CDR3. The gene calls are TRBV27 and TRBJ2-7; 8 bases agree with TRBD1. Germline V gene lookup returns CDR1 MNHEY and CDR2 SMNVEV (reference sequence). The CDR3 length is 15 residues. The junction had 4 bases not matched to a gene; V was cut back by 2 bases and J by 1 base. CDR3 nucleotide sequence: TGTGCCAGCAGTTTAGGACAGGGTCGGTCCTACGAGCAGTACTTC. It yields the protein CASSLGQGRSYEQYF.